One and the same sample provided the 21 T cell receptor beta chains below, sequenced in a study (dated by TCRdb to the mid-2010s). Library preparation was by RT-PCR. Instrument used: Illumina MiSeq. The public reads were quality trimmed at Q25 with fastp and then assembled into clones with MiXCR by TCRdb, keeping productive beta chains. Entries that share a CDR3 protein sequence are merged under the most common genes and DNA. Counted in this sample were 550,000 to 750,000 distinct CDR3 sequences; 12% to 15% of them appeared once. The ten largest make up 3% to 4.5% of the sample. Sequencing was performed on memory CD4+ T cells from blood. The source is a female donor in good health, serving as a healthy control.

The chain recombines TRBV15 with TRBJ2-7; tentatively, D is TRBD2 (6 bases). V was cut by 1 base and J by 0 bases, with 10 bases left in between. Germline loops: CDR1 LNHNV, CDR2 YYDKDF (reference sequence). This CDR3 region has 15 residues. The CDR3 nucleotides are TGTGCCACCAGCAGAGGGGGGACTGGCTCCTACGAGCAGTACTTC. Its translation: CATSRGGTGSYEQYF.

This clonotype was detected many times. The gene calls are TRBV10-3 and TRBJ2-2, with D perhaps assigned TRBD1 or TRBD2 (6 bases each). V was cut by 6 bases and J by 0 bases, with 11 bases left in between. The germline V gene has CDR1 ENHRY and CDR2 SYGVKD. This CDR3 has 15 residues. CDR3 region: CAIRSGASNTGELFF. The CDR3 DNA reads TGTGCCATCAGATCGGGGGCGTCGAACACCGGGGAGCTGTTTTTT.

The gene calls are TRBV5-1 and TRBJ2-5, with 11 bases that match TRBD1. The CDR3 covers 17 residues. Germline values: CDR1 SGHRS, CDR2 YFSETQ. After removal of 8 bases from V and 2 bases from J, the junction contained 14 bases not matched to a gene. CDR3 in DNA: TGCGCCAGTTTCAAAGGACAGGGGGCGGGGTGGCAAGAGACCCAGTACTTC. Translation: CASFKGQGAGWQETQYF.

This clonotype was observed many times. CDR3 in amino acids: CASSHGGVAGSEQYF. DNA for the CDR3: TGTGCCAGCAGCCACGGGGGGGTAGCGGGGTCCGAGCAGTACTTC. J is TRBJ2-7 and V is TRBV5-4, with 8 bases lining up with TRBD2. Germline loops: CDR1 SGHNT, CDR2 YYREEE (reference sequence). Trimming cost V 4 bases and J 6 bases; bases outside gene matches: 12. The CDR3 sequence is 15 residues long.

There are a few counts of this clonotype. The chain links TRBV20-1 to TRBJ2-1; 7 positions match TRBD2. V was clipped by 3 bases and J by 9 bases; unmatched bases: 11. This CDR3 region has 14 residues. Per germline, CDR1 DFQATT and CDR2 SNEGSKA (reference sequence). CDR3 nucleotides: TGCAGTGCTAGGGCGGGAGAGGGAACGGGTGAGCAGTTCTTC. The encoded protein is CSARAGEGTGEQFF.

This clonotype has ten or more counts. The chain carries TRBV6-5 and TRBJ2-5, with D unclear. The CDR3 is 15 amino acids. Germline V gene sequence: CDR1 MNHEY, CDR2 SVGAGI. Trimming stripped 2 bases from V and 5 bases from J, with 15 bases between. CDR3 coding DNA: TGTGCCAGCAGTTACGGTGGGGTGCGAGAGGAGACCCAGTACTTC. It is translated as CASSYGGVREETQYF.

The rearrangement uses TRBV9 and TRBJ2-7; TRBD2 agrees at 10 bases. The ends lost 0 bases at V and 5 bases at J; junction bases unmatched: 2. The CDR3 sequence is 14 residues long. Germline CDR1 reads SGDLS; CDR2 reads YYNGEE. This CDR3 reads CASSVGTSGNEQYF. CDR3 sequence (DNA): TGTGCCAGCAGCGTAGGGACTAGCGGCAACGAGCAGTACTTC.

The chain has TRBV5-1 and TRBJ2-7; possibly TRBD1 for D (5 bases). Trimming left V 4 bases short and J 3 bases short, with 11 bases between. Germline CDR1 SGHRS, CDR2 YFSETQ. This CDR3 comprises 13 residues. Here the CDR3 reads CASSTGFLYEQYF. The CDR3 nucleotides read TGCGCCAGCAGCACAGGCTTCCTCTACGAGCAGTACTTC.

This clonotype has at least ten counts. The rearrangement joins TRBV29-1 to TRBJ1-1; perhaps TRBD1 as D (6 bases). Germline CDR1 is SQVTM and CDR2 is ANQGSEA. The CDR3 length is 14 residues. V was trimmed by 7 bases and J by 6 bases, leaving 21 bases between them. The CDR3 DNA sequence: TGCAGCGCCTTTGGGGGCTCTCTTGAAGCTGAAGCTTTCTTT. This gives the protein CSAFGGSLEAEAFF.

J is TRBJ1-2 and V is TRBV20-1, with D perhaps TRBD1 (5 bases). Germline loops: CDR1 DFQATT, CDR2 SNEGSKA (reference sequence). CDR3 length equals 15 residues. Trimming shortened V by 3 bases and J by 8 bases, and 22 bases separated the two germline ends. CDR3 loop: CSASLKNAGGKGYTF. The CDR3 DNA is TGCAGTGCTAGCCTAAAAAACGCGGGGGGTAAAGGCTACACCTTC.

This clonotype was seen more than once but under ten times. The chain recombines TRBV3-1 with TRBJ2-7, with 11 bases aligning to TRBD2. The CDR3 runs to 16 residues. J gave up 4 bases and V 3 bases, and 8 bases lay outside the gene matches. Germline V lookup: CDR1 LGHDT, CDR2 YNNKEL (reference sequence). CDR3 sequence (DNA): TGTGCCAGCAGCCACGCACTAGCGGGAGTTGGTTACGAGCAGTACTTC. Its protein product is CASSHALAGVGYEQYF.

The sample holds a few counts of this clonotype. V usage is TRBV20-1 and J usage is TRBJ1-1; maybe TRBD1 (5 bases). The germline V gene has CDR1 DFQATT and CDR2 SNEGSKA (reference sequence). The CDR3 runs to 15 residues. V lost 0 bases, J lost 1 base, and 12 bases lay in between. The CDR3 DNA is TGCAGTGCTAGAGATAATTGGGGGGAGAACACTGAAGCTTTCTTT. It specifies CSARDNWGENTEAFF.

Many counts were recorded for this clonotype. The chain recombines TRBV5-1 with TRBJ2-2; maybe TRBD1 (5 bases). This CDR3 contains 14 residues. From germline, CDR1 is SGHRS and CDR2 YFSETQ. Trimming took 0 bases from V and 6 from J, leaving 9 bases between them. The CDR3 loop is CASSLVPGSGELFF. CDR3 DNA sequence: TGCGCCAGCAGCTTGGTTCCAGGGTCCGGGGAGCTGTTTTTT.

This clonotype showed up many times. This chain joins TRBV29-1 and TRBJ2-7; the D call may be TRBD1 or TRBD2 (5 bases each). V dropped 6 bases and J dropped 2 bases, with 11 bases sitting between them. The CDR3 sequence is 12 residues long. In germline, CDR1 is SQVTM, CDR2 ANQGSEA. In DNA, the CDR3 is TGCAGCGTATCCGGGACCGCCTACGAGCAGTACTTC. Protein sequence: CSVSGTAYEQYF.

The chain employs TRBV11-2 and TRBJ2-1, with 8 bases aligning to TRBD1. CDR1 and CDR2 from the germline V gene are SGHAT and FQNNGV. Trimming took 5 bases from V and 4 from J; bases not matched to a gene: 19. The CDR3 spans 19 residues. This CDR3 is CASSPTVRGPRSKYNEQFF. CDR3 nucleotide sequence: TGTGCCAGCAGCCCCACCGTCAGGGGGCCAAGGTCCAAGTACAATGAGCAGTTCTTC.

The chain employs TRBV28 and TRBJ1-2, with 7 bases that match TRBD1. The CDR3 spans 15 residues. The germline CDR1 and CDR2 sequences are MDHEN and SYDVKM. The V gene end was trimmed by 8 bases and the J gene end by 8 bases; junction bases not matched to a gene: 17. The CDR3 here is CASGKRQGSGRGYTF. The CDR3 nucleotides are TGTGCCAGCGGGAAACGACAGGGTTCGGGGAGGGGCTACACCTTC.

The gene calls are TRBV6-2 or TRBV6-3 and TRBJ1-3, with TRBD1 as a possible D gene (5 bases). Per germline, CDR1 MNHEY and CDR2 SVGEGT. The CDR3 runs to 17 residues. The V and J ends lost 6 bases and 2 bases respectively, with 20 bases between them. In DNA form, the CDR3 reads TGTGCCAGCAGCCGCGCTGTCCCAGGGACCGCTGGAAACACCATATATTTT. Its translation is CASSRAVPGTAGNTIYF.

The chain uses TRBV15 and TRBJ2-5; D not resolved. CDR3 length: 14 residues. V shed 0 bases and J shed 5 bases, with 10 bases lying between them. CDR1 is LNHNV and CDR2 is YYDKDF in the germline V gene (reference sequence). CDR3 protein: CATSREPGRETQYF. In DNA, the CDR3 is TGTGCCACCAGCAGAGAGCCGGGTAGGGAGACCCAGTACTTC.

This clonotype was detected ten times or more. The CDR3 sequence is CAIGKAGADDTQYF. CDR3 DNA: TGTGCCATCGGTAAGGCGGGAGCCGACGATACGCAGTATTTT. The V gene is TRBV24-1, the J gene TRBJ2-3; 7 bases map to TRBD2. This CDR3 is 14 amino acids long. The ends lost 11 bases at V and 6 bases at J; junction bases unmatched: 13. Germline values: CDR1 KGHDR, CDR2 SFDVKD.

This chain joins TRBV12-3 or TRBV12-4 and TRBJ2-1; no firm D call. The CDR3 consists of 13 residues. The ends were cut back, 3 bases at V and 6 bases at J, with 9 bases in the middle. The chain's CDR3 is CASSFQVPNEQFF. CDR3 coding DNA: TGTGCCAGCAGTTTTCAGGTACCCAATGAGCAGTTCTTC.

This clonotype was seen only a few times. In nucleotides, the CDR3 is TGTGCCAGCAGCCGAGCAGGGTTCGAGACCCAGTACTTC. It is translated as CASSRAGFETQYF. This sequence joins TRBV7-2 and TRBJ2-5; tentatively, D is TRBD1 (5 bases). The germline gives CDR1 SGHTA, CDR2 FQGNSA. The CDR3 sequence is 13 residues long. The ends were cut back, 5 bases at V and 5 bases at J, with 12 bases in the middle.